A single sample gave rise to the 6 T cell receptor beta chains below, sequenced in a study of blood T cell repertoires in COVID-19. Clones were read by immunoSEQ multiplex PCR, and TCRdb kept only the in-frame ones, dropping some. In the table there are about 300,000 clones, around 84% of which are singletons. The sample taken for sequencing was peripheral blood. Receptor source: a man in his 70s with acute or convalescent COVID-19.

The chain couples TRBV7-9 to TRBJ1-6; 10 bases map to TRBD1. CDR3 length: 17 amino acids. From germline, CDR1 is SEHNR and CDR2 FQNEAQ (reference sequence). J gave up 10 bases and V 6 bases, and 15 bases lay outside the gene matches. CDR3 in amino acids: CASRQGVADRGYSPLHF. CDR3 DNA sequence: TGTGCCAGCAGACAGGGGGTCGCGGACAGGGGGTACTCACCCCTCCACTTT.

The rearrangement uses TRBV3-1 (or the pseudogene TRBV3-2) and TRBJ2-3; a weak D match, TRBD2 (6 bases). CDR1 is LGHDT, CDR2 YNNKEL, per germline (reference sequence). Trimming removed 2 bases from V and 2 bases from J, with 20 bases in between. CDR3 length: 18 amino acids. The CDR3 protein is CASSQTAGGWGPTDTQYF. The DNA for the CDR3 is TGTGCCAGCAGCCAAACAGCGGGCGGATGGGGCCCCACAGATACGCAGTATTTT.

Here the CDR3 DNA reads TGTGCCAGCAGCTCCCTCAGGGGGGCTTATGGAAACACCATATATTTT. Its protein is CASSSLRGAYGNTIYF. This chain joins TRBV7-9 and TRBJ1-3; TRBD1 matches 7 bases. Germline V gene lookup returns CDR1 SEHNR and CDR2 FQNEAQ (reference sequence). The CDR3 totals 16 residues. With 4 bases clipped from V and 3 bases from J, the junction kept 9 bases outside the gene matches.

This chain links TRBV28 with TRBJ1-2; weak D call: TRBD1 (6 bases). CDR1 is MDHEN, CDR2 SYDVKM, per germline. The V end was cut by 5 bases, the J end by 4 bases, with 17 bases between. The CDR3 is 15 amino acids. CDR3 sequence reads: CASSIRGGSIYGYTF. CDR3 DNA: TGTGCCAGCAGTATAAGAGGGGGTTCCATCTATGGCTACACCTTC.

The rearrangement links TRBV24-1 to TRBJ1-2; 10 nucleotides line up with TRBD1. V gave up 3 bases and J gave up 9 bases; unmatched junction bases: 6. Germline V CDR1 and CDR2: KGHDR, SFDVKD. The CDR3 sequence is 14 residues long. CDR3 in DNA: TGTGCCACCAGTGATGGGGACAGGGGAGCGAGCTACACCTTC. Translating gives CATSDGDRGASYTF.

The chain has TRBV5-4 and TRBJ1-2, with 7 bases fitting TRBD1. The CDR3 length is 13 residues. The germline V gene encodes CDR1 SGHNT and CDR2 YYREEE (reference sequence). Germline trimming cut 1 base from V and 6 bases from J; bases unmatched to any gene: 3. In DNA, the CDR3 is TGTGCCAGCAGCTTGAAGGGGGCAGATGGCTACACCTTC. This translates into CASSLKGADGYTF.